The 27 T cell receptor beta chains below come from one sample, sequenced in a study of cytomegalovirus exposure and HLA in healthy donors. A multiplex PCR was run with 60 Vbeta primers and 13 Jbeta primers. TCRdb's table, derived via immunoSEQ multiplex PCR, lists solely in-frame clones and lacks some. The repertoire holds fewer than 130,000 clones, roughly 70% seen once, with about 11% in the top ten. Sequencing was performed on PBMCs. These TCRs come from a man in his forties in good health and CMV-seropositive.

This chain joins TRBV6-1 and TRBJ2-7; 8 bases are shared with TRBD1. The CDR3 runs to 14 residues. Germline loops: CDR1 MNHNS, CDR2 SASEGT. The V and J ends lost 2 bases and 6 bases, in that order; junction bases with no gene match: 6. The CDR3 region has the DNA TGTGCCAGCAGTGAATCTGGGACAGGTGGCGAGCAGTACGTC. Translation gives CASSESGTGGEQYV.

This chain uses TRBV28 with TRBJ2-2; 8 bases map to TRBD1. The CDR3 is 15 amino acids. Germline CDR1 is MDHEN and CDR2 is SYDVKM. Trimming at V came to 2 bases and at J to 4 bases, leaving 3 bases not matched to a gene. CDR3 protein: CASSLLGQVTGELFF. CDR3 DNA sequence: TGTGCCAGCAGTTTACTGGGACAGGTCACCGGGGAGCTGTTTTTT.

The chain joins TRBV30 to TRBJ1-4; no clear D. V was trimmed by 1 base and J by 7 bases, leaving 13 bases between them. This CDR3 comprises 14 residues. CDR1 is GTSNPN, CDR2 SVGIG, per germline (reference sequence). CDR3 residues: CAWSESQTVEKLFF. CDR3 DNA sequence: TGTGCCTGGAGTGAATCACAGACCGTTGAAAAACTGTTTTTT.

CDR3 region: CASSLLVLREQFF. CDR3 coding DNA: TGTGCCAGCAGCCTACTAGTTCTCAGGGAGCAGTTCTTC. The rearrangement links TRBV6-1 to TRBJ2-1, with D possibly matching TRBD2 (5 bases). V dropped 6 bases and J dropped 10 bases, with 16 bases sitting between them. The CDR3 sequence is 13 residues long. Germline V gene data show CDR1 as MNHNS and CDR2 as SASEGT.

The J gene is TRBJ2-7, the V gene TRBV30; 7 bases fit TRBD2. Germline values: CDR1 GTSNPN, CDR2 SVGIG (reference sequence). V dropped 4 bases and J dropped 6; count of bases not matched to a gene: 18. The CDR3 is 16 amino acids. CDR3 in amino acids: CAWTKKAAGRFGEQYV. Written as DNA, the CDR3 is TGTGCCTGGACAAAGAAGGCAGCGGGACGTTTCGGCGAGCAGTACGTC.

This chain joins TRBV28 and TRBJ1-5; D remains ambiguous. The CDR3 length is 14 residues. Looked up from germline, CDR1 is MDHEN and CDR2 is SYDVKM. The ends were cut back, 3 bases at V and 3 bases at J, with 9 bases in the middle. CDR3 sequence reads: CASSLRPINQPQHF. CDR3 DNA sequence: TGTGCCAGCAGTTTGAGGCCGATCAATCAGCCCCAGCATTTT.

The J gene is TRBJ2-3, the V gene TRBV2; D gene ambiguous. Trimming took 2 bases from V and 3 from J, leaving 6 bases between them. This CDR3 comprises 13 residues. Germline CDR1 SNHLY, CDR2 FYNNEI. The CDR3 nucleotides read TGTGCCAGCAGTGAACCTAGTACAGATACGCAGTATTTT. It is translated as CASSEPSTDTQYF.

J is TRBJ2-7 and V is TRBV6-6, with 8 bases identical to TRBD2. The ends lost 7 bases at V and 5 bases at J; junction bases unmatched: 13. The CDR3 has 15 amino acids. Germline CDR1 and CDR2: MNHNY and SVGAGI (reference sequence). For the CDR3, the DNA is TGTGCCAGCAAGTTCTTAGCGGGACTAGTCCACGAGCAGTACTTC. Translation gives CASKFLAGLVHEQYF.

This chain uses TRBV7-9 with TRBJ2-4; the match to TRBD1 covers 7 bases. V was pared by 5 bases and J by 8 bases, with 6 bases of the junction left unmatched. CDR3 length: 13 amino acids. The germline gives CDR1 SEHNR, CDR2 FQNEAQ (reference sequence). The DNA of the CDR3 is TGTGCCAGCAGCCTGGGACAGCAAGACATTCAGTACTTC. This codes for CASSLGQQDIQYF. Full variable domain (rest looked up from reference TRBV7-9 and TRBJ2-4): DTGVSQNPRHKITKRGQNVTFRCDPISEHNRLYWYRQTLGQGPEFLTYFQNEAQLEKSRLLSDRFSAERPKGSFSTLEIQRTEQGDSAMYLCASSLGQQDIQYFGAGTRLSVL.

This clone has a handful of counts. The chain has TRBV19 and TRBJ2-3; D unresolved. The CDR3 has 13 residues. Germline assignment: CDR1 LNHDA and CDR2 SQIVND (reference sequence). Trimming removed 6 bases from V and 0 bases from J, with 7 bases in between. The CDR3 DNA follows: TGTGCCAGTAGCCAGGCCAGCACAGATACGCAGTATTTT. Translated: CASSQASTDTQYF.

The chain is built from TRBV27 and TRBJ2-2; TRBD2 matches at 11 bases. Germline CDR1 MNHEY, CDR2 SMNVEV (reference sequence). The J segment lost 9 bases and the V segment lost 5 bases, leaving 5 bases of the junction unmatched. The CDR3 extends over 14 amino acids. CDR3 sequence (DNA): TGTGCCAGCAGTCTAGCGGGAGGTAACTGGGAGCTGTTTTTT. Amino acid sequence: CASSLAGGNWELFF.

This clone was detected many times. This sequence joins TRBV4-1 and TRBJ1-5; 8 bases are shared with TRBD1. Looked up from germline, CDR1 is MGHRA and CDR2 is YSYEKL. V shed 5 bases and J 4 bases; nucleotides not matched to a gene: 7. The CDR3 extends over 15 amino acids. The DNA for the CDR3 is TGCGCCAGCAGCTACGGACAGGGTCGAAATCAGCCCCAGCATTTT. It codes for CASSYGQGRNQPQHF.

The chain carries TRBV9 and TRBJ2-7; 9 nucleotides align to TRBD2. The CDR3 covers 14 residues. The germline gives CDR1 SGDLS, CDR2 YYNGEE. J was trimmed by 3 bases and V by 0 bases; bases with no gene match: 1. CDR3 sequence (DNA): TGTGCCAGCAGCGTAGGGACTAGCGACTACGAGCAGTACTTC. Amino acid sequence: CASSVGTSDYEQYF.

The chain couples TRBV25-1 to TRBJ2-1, with 8 bases aligning to TRBD1. After removal of 3 bases from V and 2 bases from J, the junction contained 9 bases not matched to a gene. Looked up from germline, CDR1 is MGHDK and CDR2 is SYGVNS. The CDR3 has 17 residues. CDR3 sequence: CASSDVTAGGAYNEQFF. The CDR3 DNA reads TGTGCCAGCAGTGATGTTACGGCAGGGGGCGCCTACAATGAGCAGTTCTTC. Full variable domain (remainder filled in from reference TRBV25-1 and TRBJ2-1): EADIYQTPRYLVIGTGKKITLECSQTMGHDKMYWYQQDPGMELHLIHYSYGVNSTEKGDLSSESTVSRIRTEHFPLTLESARPSHTSQYLCASSDVTAGGAYNEQFFGPGTRLTVL.

The rearrangement uses TRBV2 and TRBJ2-7; possibly TRBD2 for D (5 bases). The ends were cut back, 3 bases at V and 3 bases at J, with 12 bases in the middle. CDR3 size: 14 residues. Germline values: CDR1 SNHLY, CDR2 FYNNEI. The CDR3: CASSDRPDYYEQYF. The DNA of the CDR3 is TGTGCCAGCAGTGATCGTCCAGACTACTACGAGCAGTACTTC.

The J gene is TRBJ2-7, the V gene TRBV5-1; 7 nucleotides line up with TRBD2. Germline CDR1 SGHRS, CDR2 YFSETQ. CDR3 length equals 15 residues. V shed 2 bases and J 3 bases; nucleotides not matched to a gene: 8. CDR3 sequence: CASSLSGDVYYEQYV. The CDR3 DNA is TGCGCCAGCAGCTTAAGCGGGGACGTGTACTACGAGCAGTACGTC.

The V call is TRBV6-1, the J call TRBJ2-7; D is unclear. The CDR3 runs to 14 residues. Germline V gives CDR1 MNHNS, CDR2 SASEGT. Trimming left V 1 base short and J 3 bases short, with 10 bases between. The CDR3 here is CASSEGLADYEQYF. The DNA for the CDR3 is TGTGCCAGCAGTGAAGGTTTGGCTGACTACGAGCAGTACTTC.

The V call is TRBV6-6, the J call TRBJ1-5, with 7 bases matching TRBD1. Trimming removed 6 bases from V and 4 bases from J; junction bases left unmatched: 12. This CDR3 has 16 residues. CDR1 and CDR2 (germline): MNHNY, SVGAGI (reference sequence). The CDR3 DNA sequence: TGTGCCAGCAGCCGGACGACAGGGCCGATTAATCAGCCCCAGCATTTT. This encodes CASSRTTGPINQPQHF.

The V and J genes are TRBV5-6 and TRBJ1-5; D uncertain. Between the trimmed V and J ends, which lost 4 bases and 7 bases, there was a span of 21 bases. The germline CDR1 and CDR2 sequences are SGHDT and YYEEEE. The CDR3 length is 16 residues. The CDR3 sequence is CASSRTGSGIGQPQHF. The CDR3 coding sequence is TGTGCCAGCAGCCGAACCGGTTCCGGGATTGGACAGCCCCAGCATTTT.

The rearrangement links TRBV7-2 to TRBJ2-1, with D unresolved. Per the germline V gene, CDR1 is SGHTA and CDR2 is FQGNSA. Trimming removed 6 bases at V and 0 bases at J, with 6 bases between. This CDR3 is 13 amino acids long. For the CDR3, the DNA is TGTGCCAGCAGTGGGCGCTCCTACAATGAGCAGTTCTTC. This gives the protein CASSGRSYNEQFF.

This clone came up a few times. The genes are TRBV6-5 and TRBJ2-7; maybe TRBD2 (6 bases). The length of the CDR3 is 15 residues. V gave up 0 bases and J gave up 2 bases, with 11 bases separating them. CDR1 and CDR2 (germline): MNHEY, SVGAGI. The CDR3 DNA sequence: TGTGCCAGCAGTTACTCGCCGGGGGTGCCCTACGAGCAGTACTTC. Protein: CASSYSPGVPYEQYF.

The chain combines TRBV30 with TRBJ1-1, with D possibly matching TRBD1 (6 bases). Trimming pared 5 bases from V and 1 base from J, leaving 17 bases between. The CDR3 has 15 residues. The V gene's germline CDR1 is GTSNPN and CDR2 SVGIG (reference sequence). Written as DNA, the CDR3 is TGTGCCTGGGCCCGACGACAGGTCTCGAACACTGAAGCTTTCTTT. This codes for CAWARRQVSNTEAFF.

CDR3 bases: TGTGCCAGCAGCCCAAGGAGTCCCAATGAGCAGTTCTTC. It encodes CASSPRSPNEQFF. The V and J genes are TRBV7-6 and TRBJ2-1; D is uncertain. Germline CDR1 reads SGHVS; CDR2 reads FNYEAQ. CDR3 size: 13 residues. Trimming cost V 5 bases and J 6 bases, with 11 bases left between them.

This clone came up once. DNA for the CDR3: TGTGCCAGCAGCTCCCAGGGTTACACCGGGGAGCTGTTTTTT. This sequence encodes CASSSQGYTGELFF. The rearrangement uses TRBV11-2 and TRBJ2-2, with D maybe TRBD1 (5 bases). The CDR3 has 14 residues. CDR1 and CDR2 (germline): SGHAT, FQNNGV. The V gene lost 4 bases and the J gene lost 3 bases, with 9 bases spanning the gap.

This clone was picked up a small number of times. CDR3: CASSPDRPGQETQYF. The CDR3 nucleotides are TGTGCCAGCAGCCCGGACAGGCCTGGTCAAGAGACCCAGTACTTC. The chain carries TRBV4-2 and TRBJ2-5; TRBD1 agrees at 7 bases. With V trimmed by 4 bases and J by 2 bases, 7 bases remained unmatched. The germline gives CDR1 LGHNA, CDR2 YNFKEQ. There are 15 residues in the CDR3.

Here the CDR3 reads CASSSSGQGTDTQYF. CDR3 nucleotides: TGTGCCAGCAGCTCTAGCGGGCAAGGTACAGATACGCAGTATTTT. This sequence joins TRBV7-2 and TRBJ2-3; 8 bases agree with TRBD2. Germline CDR1 is SGHTA and CDR2 is FQGNSA. The CDR3 contains 15 residues. Losses at the gene ends were 4 bases for V and 3 bases for J; bases not matched to a gene: 6.

The chain uses TRBV7-8 and TRBJ1-2; 9 bases map to TRBD1. The trim removed 5 bases at V and 8 bases at J, leaving 6 bases unmatched. CDR3 size: 13 residues. The germline CDR1 and CDR2 sequences are SGHVS and FQNEAQ. DNA of the CDR3: TGTGCCAGCAGCGGCAGGACAGGGGAGGGCTACACCTTC. Translation: CASSGRTGEGYTF.